The 27 T cell receptor beta chains in this list originate from one sample, sequenced in a study of technical replicates of blood from a handful of donors. Sequencing was performed with immunoSEQ multiplex PCR; in TCRdb, only in-frame clones are kept and a portion is missing. This sample has under 110,000 clones, with 96% found just once. The sequenced material came from T cells isolated from PBMCs. The receptors derive from a human donor in good health.

V gene TRBV11-2 combines with J gene TRBJ1-1; 8 nucleotides agree with TRBD1. There are 17 residues in the CDR3. The germline V gene has CDR1 SGHAT and CDR2 FQNNGV. Trimming took 4 bases from V and 1 from J; bases not matched to a gene: 11. CDR3 protein: CASSSVRRTGKNTEAFF. CDR3 DNA sequence: TGTGCCAGCAGCTCCGTACGAAGGACAGGGAAGAACACTGAAGCTTTCTTT.

V and J are TRBV11-3 and TRBJ2-7, with 7 bases fitting TRBD2. The CDR3 covers 17 residues. Germline values: CDR1 SGHNT, CDR2 YENEEA. V was pared by 0 bases and J by 0 bases, with 8 bases of the junction left unmatched. The chain's CDR3 is CASSLDGGVVFSYEQYF. The CDR3 DNA is TGTGCCAGCAGCTTAGATGGGGGGGTAGTGTTCTCCTACGAGCAGTACTTC.

V and J are TRBV7-8 and TRBJ1-5; D perhaps matches TRBD1 (6 bases). Germline loops: CDR1 SGHVS, CDR2 FQNEAQ. Trimming shortened V by 5 bases and J by 5 bases, and 10 bases separated the two germline ends. CDR3 length: 13 amino acids. As DNA, the CDR3 is TGTGCCAGCAGCCGGGAGGGGGATCAGCCCCAGCATTTT. Protein: CASSREGDQPQHF.

Written as DNA, the CDR3 is TGTGCCAGTCGCGGGTCTGGAAACACCATATATTTT. It is translated as CASRGSGNTIYF. The rearrangement joins TRBV7-6 to TRBJ1-3; no clear D gene. The V end lost 9 bases, the J end lost 1 base, and 7 bases lay between the germline ends. There are 12 residues in the CDR3. Per the germline V gene, CDR1 is SGHVS and CDR2 is FNYEAQ.

The chain joins TRBV7-9 to TRBJ2-6, with TRBD2 as a possible D gene (6 bases). CDR1 is SEHNR, CDR2 FQNEAQ, per germline (reference sequence). This CDR3 has 15 amino acids. Trimming cost V 1 base and J 2 bases, with 6 bases left between them. CDR3 coding DNA: TGTGCCAGCAGCTTAGGGGGGGCTGGGGCCAACGTCCTGACTTTC. As protein: CASSLGGAGANVLTF.

This clone was found a few times. CDR3 in DNA: TGTGCCAGCAGCTTAGGGACAGGGATCAATCAGCCCCAGCATTTT. This codes for CASSLGTGINQPQHF. The chain uses TRBV7-6 and TRBJ1-5; 8 nucleotides align to TRBD1. Germline CDR1 SGHVS, CDR2 FNYEAQ. The CDR3 loop spans 15 amino acids. V lost 1 base, J lost 3 bases, and 2 bases stayed unmatched.

The chain joins TRBV5-1 to TRBJ2-5; D gene uncertain. V lost 0 bases to trimming and J lost 1 base, with 7 bases between them. This CDR3 is 14 amino acids long. The germline CDR1 and CDR2 sequences are SGHRS and YFSETQ. This chain's CDR3 is CASSLDPVQETQYF. The CDR3 DNA is TGCGCCAGCAGCTTGGATCCGGTCCAAGAGACCCAGTACTTC. The entire variable domain, with the rest obtained from reference TRBV5-1 and TRBJ2-5, is as follows: KAGVTQTPRYLIKTRGQQVTLSCSPISGHRSVSWYQQTPGQGLQFLFEYFSETQRNKGNFPGRFSGRQFSNSRSEMNVSTLELGDSALYLCASSLDPVQETQYFGPGTRLLVL.

The chain links TRBV2 to TRBJ1-5; 12 nucleotides line up with TRBD1. The CDR3 spans 15 residues. CDR1 is SNHLY, CDR2 FYNNEI, per germline. The J segment lost 6 bases and the V segment lost 6 bases, leaving 6 bases of the junction unmatched. Here the CDR3 reads CASRGTGGVGQPQHF. The DNA for the CDR3 is TGTGCCAGCAGGGGGACAGGGGGCGTGGGTCAGCCCCAGCATTTT. The full variable domain, in which reference TRBV2 and TRBJ1-5 provide the parts outside the CDR3, is EPEVTQTPSHQVTQMGQEVILRCVPISNHLYFYWYRQILGQKVEFLVSFYNNEISEKSEIFDDQFSVERPDGSNFTLKIRSTKLEDSAMYFCASRGTGGVGQPQHFGDGTRLSIL.

This clone was picked up one time. The chain uses TRBV7-6 and TRBJ2-7, with TRBD1 identical over 9 bases. V gave up 5 bases and J gave up 5 bases; unmatched junction bases: 7. From germline, CDR1 is SGHVS and CDR2 FNYEAQ. The CDR3 is 14 amino acids. For the CDR3, the DNA is TGTGCCAGCAGCCCCGGGACAGGGTTCGACGAGCAGTACTTC. Residues: CASSPGTGFDEQYF.

The V call is TRBV30, the J call TRBJ1-2; D uncertain. The V end was cut by 6 bases, the J end by 4 bases, with 6 bases between. Germline lookup yields CDR1 GTSNPN and CDR2 SVGIG (reference sequence). This CDR3 spans 10 amino acids. CDR3 coding DNA: TGTGCCTGTAAATTCTATGGCTACACCTTC. Translation: CACKFYGYTF. The full variable domain, with the rest looked up from reference TRBV30 and TRBJ1-2, is SQTIHQWPATLVQPVGSPLSLECTVEGTSNPNLYWYRQAAGRGLQLLFYSVGIGQISSEVPQNLSASRPQDRQFILSSKKLLLSDSGFYLCACKFYGYTFGSGTRLTVV.

CDR3 in DNA: TGTGCCTGGAGTGTAAACGGGAGGGGGAAAGGCGATAATCAGCCCCAGCATTTT. Amino acids: CAWSVNGRGKGDNQPQHF. The rearrangement joins TRBV30 to TRBJ1-5; tentatively, D is TRBD1 (6 bases). The CDR3 loop spans 18 amino acids. Trimming stripped 0 bases from V and 4 bases from J, with 22 bases between. In germline, CDR1 is GTSNPN, CDR2 SVGIG (reference sequence).

The chain uses TRBV7-2 and TRBJ2-1; D not certain. There are 13 residues in the CDR3. Deletions cut 3 bases from V and 5 bases from J, with 8 bases between. In germline, CDR1 is SGHTA, CDR2 FQGNSA. The CDR3 sequence is CASSFFSDNEQFF. In DNA form, the CDR3 reads TGTGCCAGCAGCTTCTTCTCGGACAATGAGCAGTTCTTC.

J is TRBJ2-7 and V is TRBV5-1; the D is unclear. The CDR3 runs 14 residues. V shed 0 bases and J shed 3 bases, with 10 bases lying between them. Germline V lookup: CDR1 SGHRS, CDR2 YFSETQ. CDR3 in DNA: TGCGCCAGCAGCTTGGGGGCCCCCTACTACGAGCAGTACTTC. It yields the protein CASSLGAPYYEQYF.

The J gene is TRBJ2-1, the V gene TRBV5-1; 8 nucleotides agree with TRBD1. Germline CDR1 is SGHRS and CDR2 is YFSETQ. V dropped 3 bases and J dropped 9; count of bases not matched to a gene: 2. The CDR3 consists of 12 residues. CDR3 sequence (DNA): TGCGCCAGCAGCTGGACAGGGACTGAGCAGTTCTTC. Its translation: CASSWTGTEQFF.

The gene calls are TRBV11-3 and TRBJ2-7, with a weak D call TRBD1 (6 bases). This CDR3 region has 16 residues. V lost 7 bases and J lost 3, with 22 bases in between. CDR1 is SGHNT, CDR2 YENEEA, per germline. DNA of the CDR3: TGTGCCAGCAACCAAAGTCCCTCCCAGGGGCACTACGAGCAGTACTTC. Translation gives CASNQSPSQGHYEQYF.

The CDR3 loop reads CASGTGVTYNSPLHF. CDR3 sequence (DNA): TGTGCCAGCGGGACAGGGGTTACCTATAATTCACCCCTCCACTTT. The J gene is TRBJ1-6, the V gene TRBV19, with 10 bases identical to TRBD1. The germline V gene encodes CDR1 LNHDA and CDR2 SQIVND (reference sequence). Trimming at V came to 9 bases and at J to 2 bases, leaving 4 bases not matched to a gene. CDR3 length: 15 amino acids.

The chain combines TRBV5-1 with TRBJ2-1; 8 bases fit TRBD1. This CDR3 is 15 amino acids long. Losses at the gene ends were 5 bases for V and 2 bases for J; bases not matched to a gene: 6. In germline, CDR1 is SGHRS, CDR2 YFSETQ. DNA for the CDR3: TGCGCCAGCAGTGTCGGGACAGGAGCCTACAATGAGCAGTTCTTC. This codes for CASSVGTGAYNEQFF. Full variable domain (rest looked up from reference TRBV5-1 and TRBJ2-1): KAGVTQTPRYLIKTRGQQVTLSCSPISGHRSVSWYQQTPGQGLQFLFEYFSETQRNKGNFPGRFSGRQFSNSRSEMNVSTLELGDSALYLCASSVGTGAYNEQFFGPGTRLTVL.

The genes are TRBV6-5 and TRBJ2-2, with a possible D match to TRBD2 (7 bases). Per the germline V gene, CDR1 is MNHEY and CDR2 is SVGAGI. The CDR3 extends over 16 amino acids. Deletions cut 2 bases from V and 1 base from J, with 11 bases between. The CDR3 is CASSYGGARNTGELFF. CDR3 coding DNA: TGTGCCAGCAGTTACGGGGGGGCCCGGAACACCGGGGAGCTGTTTTTT.

The chain joins TRBV9 to TRBJ2-4; D ambiguous. The V gene lost 4 bases and the J gene lost 8 bases, with 13 bases spanning the gap. Germline V gene lookup returns CDR1 SGDLS and CDR2 YYNGEE. CDR3 length: 13 amino acids. As DNA, the CDR3 is TGTGCCAGCAGCCCCCCAGCAGAGGACATTCAGTACTTC. Translation: CASSPPAEDIQYF.

The chain joins TRBV11-2 to TRBJ2-1, with TRBD2 matching over 9 bases. The V segment lost 2 bases and the J segment 6 bases; nucleotides outside the gene matches: 5. Germline loops: CDR1 SGHAT, CDR2 FQNNGV. The CDR3 is 15 residues long. This CDR3 reads CASSLLAGGSNEQFF. CDR3 sequence (DNA): TGTGCCAGCAGCTTATTGGCGGGAGGGAGCAATGAGCAGTTCTTC.

This chain joins TRBV4-1 and TRBJ2-1; D call uncertain. The V end was cut by 0 bases, the J end by 6 bases, with 12 bases between. The CDR3 has 15 amino acids. Germline-derived CDR1 and CDR2 are MGHRA and YSYEKL. CDR3 in DNA: TGCGCCAGCAGCCAAGATCCGGGTAGTAGCAATGAGCAGTTCTTC. Translation: CASSQDPGSSNEQFF.

The J gene is TRBJ1-1, the V gene TRBV19; 11 bases map to TRBD1. The length of the CDR3 is 12 residues. The junction had 2 bases not matched to a gene; V was cut back by 8 bases and J by 6 bases. Per germline, CDR1 LNHDA and CDR2 SQIVND (reference sequence). CDR3 DNA sequence: TGTGCCAGTCGGGACAGGGGGGCTGAAGCTTTCTTT. Protein product: CASRDRGAEAFF.

The J gene is TRBJ2-3, the V gene TRBV4-1; 9 bases are a match to TRBD2. With 1 base clipped from V and 7 bases from J, the junction kept 6 bases outside the gene matches. CDR3 size: 15 residues. Germline V lookup: CDR1 MGHRA, CDR2 YSYEKL. The CDR3 DNA follows: TGCGCCAGCAGCCAAGCGTCTAGCGGGGCATATACGCAGTATTTT. It is translated as CASSQASSGAYTQYF.

The genes are TRBV4-1 and TRBJ1-4, with D possibly TRBD1 on 5 matching bases. V lost 3 bases to trimming and J lost 0 bases, with 11 bases between them. The V gene's germline CDR1 is MGHRA and CDR2 YSYEKL. The CDR3 totals 16 residues. In DNA form, the CDR3 reads TGCGCCAGCAGCCAGTCCCGGGACTCAACTAATGAAAAACTGTTTTTT. Translated, it gives CASSQSRDSTNEKLFF.

Note on this clone: The same CDR3 also results from other DNA sequences found in this sample. The rearrangement links TRBV5-1 to TRBJ1-2, with 8 bases fitting TRBD1. Trimming at V came to 0 bases and at J to 3 bases, leaving 4 bases not matched to a gene. Per germline, CDR1 SGHRS and CDR2 YFSETQ. The CDR3 loop spans 15 amino acids. The CDR3 sequence: CASSLGQGRDYGYTF. The CDR3, as DNA: TGCGCCAGCAGCTTGGGACAGGGGCGAGACTATGGCTACACCTTC.

This chain uses TRBV5-6 with TRBJ2-2; 9 bases map to TRBD2. The V and J ends lost 3 bases and 3 bases, in that order; junction bases with no gene match: 6. This CDR3 spans 16 amino acids. Germline V gene sequence: CDR1 SGHDT, CDR2 YYEEEE. The CDR3 DNA is TGTGCCAGCAGCTGGACTAGCGTGATGGACACCGGGGAGCTGTTTTTT. Residues: CASSWTSVMDTGELFF.

This chain uses TRBV7-7 with TRBJ2-7, with TRBD2 matching 8 bases. This CDR3 is 14 amino acids long. Germline V gene sequence: CDR1 SSHAT, CDR2 FNYEAQ (reference sequence). The CDR3 DNA is TGTGCTAGAATGCACGGGGGGGAAACCTACGAGCAGTACTTC. It specifies CARMHGGETYEQYF.